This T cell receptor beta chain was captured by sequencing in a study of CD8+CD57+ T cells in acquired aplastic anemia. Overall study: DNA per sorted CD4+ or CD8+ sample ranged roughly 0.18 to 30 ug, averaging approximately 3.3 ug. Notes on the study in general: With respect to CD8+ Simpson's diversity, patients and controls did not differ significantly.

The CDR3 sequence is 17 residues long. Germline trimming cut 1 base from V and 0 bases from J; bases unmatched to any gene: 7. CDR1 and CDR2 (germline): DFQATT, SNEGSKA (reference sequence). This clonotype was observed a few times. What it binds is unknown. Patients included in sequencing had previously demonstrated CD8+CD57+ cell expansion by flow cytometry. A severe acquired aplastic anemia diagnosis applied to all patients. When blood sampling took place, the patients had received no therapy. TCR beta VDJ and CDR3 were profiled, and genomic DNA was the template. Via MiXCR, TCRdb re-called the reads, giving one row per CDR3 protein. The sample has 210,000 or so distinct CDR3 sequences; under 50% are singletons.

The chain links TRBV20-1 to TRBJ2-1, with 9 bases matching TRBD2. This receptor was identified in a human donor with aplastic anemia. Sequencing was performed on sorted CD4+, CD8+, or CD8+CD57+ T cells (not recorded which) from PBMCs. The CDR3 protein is CSARAGTSFSSYNEQFF. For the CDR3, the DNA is TGCAGTGCTAGAGCCGGGACTAGCTTCAGCTCCTACAATGAGCAGTTCTTC.